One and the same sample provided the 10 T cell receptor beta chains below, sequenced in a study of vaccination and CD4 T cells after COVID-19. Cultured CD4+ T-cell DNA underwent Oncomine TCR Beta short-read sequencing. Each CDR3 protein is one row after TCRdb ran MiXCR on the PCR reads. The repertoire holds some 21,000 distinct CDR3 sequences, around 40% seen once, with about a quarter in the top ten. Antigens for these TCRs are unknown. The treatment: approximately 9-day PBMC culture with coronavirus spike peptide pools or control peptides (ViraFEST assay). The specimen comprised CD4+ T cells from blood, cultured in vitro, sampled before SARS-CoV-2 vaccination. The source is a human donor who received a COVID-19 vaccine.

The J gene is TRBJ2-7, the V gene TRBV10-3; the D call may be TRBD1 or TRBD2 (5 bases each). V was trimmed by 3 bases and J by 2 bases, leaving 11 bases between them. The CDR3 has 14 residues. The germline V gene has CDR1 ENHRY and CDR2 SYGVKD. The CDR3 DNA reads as TGTGCCATCAGTGAAGGGACGATAACCTACGAGCAGTACTTC. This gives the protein CAISEGTITYEQYF.

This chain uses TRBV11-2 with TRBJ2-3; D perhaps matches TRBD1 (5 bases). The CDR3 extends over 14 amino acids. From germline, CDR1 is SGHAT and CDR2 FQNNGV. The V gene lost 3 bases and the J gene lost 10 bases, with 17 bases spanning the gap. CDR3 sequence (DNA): TGTGCCAGCAGCTTGGGAACAGGTCAGGGATCGCAGTATTTT. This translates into CASSLGTGQGSQYF.

The chain's CDR3 is CSAQTTSYEQYF. The CDR3 region has the DNA TGCAGTGCCCAAACAACCTCGTACGAGCAGTACTTC. The gene calls are TRBV20-1 and TRBJ2-7; D gene uncertain. This CDR3 comprises 12 residues. V was cut by 6 bases and J by 4 bases, with 13 bases left in between. Germline loops: CDR1 DFQATT, CDR2 SNEGSKA (reference sequence).

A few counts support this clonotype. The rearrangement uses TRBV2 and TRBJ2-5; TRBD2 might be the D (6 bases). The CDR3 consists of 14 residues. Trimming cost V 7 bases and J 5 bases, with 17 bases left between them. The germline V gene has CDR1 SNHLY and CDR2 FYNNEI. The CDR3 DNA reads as TGTGCCAGCAAAGAGGGGCGGGGCGGGGAGACCCAGTACTTC. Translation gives CASKEGRGGETQYF. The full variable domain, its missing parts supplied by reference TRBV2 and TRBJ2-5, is EPEVTQTPSHQVTQMGQEVILRCVPISNHLYFYWYRQILGQKVEFLVSFYNNEISEKSEIFDDQFSVERPDGSNFTLKIRSTKLEDSAMYFCASKEGRGGETQYFGPGTRLLVL.

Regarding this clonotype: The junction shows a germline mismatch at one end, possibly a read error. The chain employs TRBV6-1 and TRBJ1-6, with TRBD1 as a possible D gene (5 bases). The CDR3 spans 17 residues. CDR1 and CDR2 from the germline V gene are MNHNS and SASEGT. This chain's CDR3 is CTSSEARGTPYNSPLHF. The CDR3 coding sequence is TGTACCAGCAGTGAAGCGAGGGGTACCCCCTATAATTCACCCCTCCACTTT.

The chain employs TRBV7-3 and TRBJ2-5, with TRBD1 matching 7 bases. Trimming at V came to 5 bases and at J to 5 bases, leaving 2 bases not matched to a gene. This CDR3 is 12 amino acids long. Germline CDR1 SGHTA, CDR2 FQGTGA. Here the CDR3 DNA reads TGTGCCAGCAGCAAGACAGGGGAGACCCAGTACTTC. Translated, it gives CASSKTGETQYF.

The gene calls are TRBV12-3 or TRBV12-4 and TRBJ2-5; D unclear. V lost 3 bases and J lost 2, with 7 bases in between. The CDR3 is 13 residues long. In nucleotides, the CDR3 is TGTGCCAGCAGTTTGAACTTTCAAGAGACCCAGTACTTC. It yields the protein CASSLNFQETQYF.

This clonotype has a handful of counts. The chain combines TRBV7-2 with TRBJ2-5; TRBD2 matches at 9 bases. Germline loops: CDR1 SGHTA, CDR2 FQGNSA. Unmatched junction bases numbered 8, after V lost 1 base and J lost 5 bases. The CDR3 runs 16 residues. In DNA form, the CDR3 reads TGTGCCAGCAGCTTAGATGGGCGGGGGGGCCTGGAGACCCAGTACTTC. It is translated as CASSLDGRGGLETQYF.

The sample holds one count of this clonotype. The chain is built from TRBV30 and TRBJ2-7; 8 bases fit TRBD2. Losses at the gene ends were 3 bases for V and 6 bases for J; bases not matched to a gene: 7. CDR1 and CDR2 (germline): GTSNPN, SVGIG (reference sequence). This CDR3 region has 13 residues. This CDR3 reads CAWRGGLASEQYF. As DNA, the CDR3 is TGTGCCTGGAGGGGAGGACTAGCCTCCGAGCAGTACTTC.

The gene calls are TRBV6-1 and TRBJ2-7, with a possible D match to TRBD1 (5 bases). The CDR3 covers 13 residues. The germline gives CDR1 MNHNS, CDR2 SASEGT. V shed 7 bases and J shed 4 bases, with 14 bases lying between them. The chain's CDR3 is CASIGSDIYEQYF. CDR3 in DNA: TGTGCCAGCATTGGGTCGGACATTTACGAGCAGTACTTC.